The 31 T cell receptor beta chains below were found in one sample sequenced in a study of T cells expressing NK-cell markers. TCRdb re-called the 5' RACE reads and shows each CDR3 protein once, DNA omitted. This sample lists about 160,000 distinct CDR3 sequences; its ten largest clones have roughly 21%. Source material: blood T cells: a sorted CD56 or NKG2C T cell subset, CD4+ or CD8+ T cells, or bulk PBMC T cells (not recorded which). These receptor sequences come from a man aged 18-75 years in good health.

The chain combines TRBV7-2 with TRBJ2-1; TCRdb's D gene call, TRBD2, goes unchecked for lack of DNA. Germline V gene lookup returns CDR1 SGHTA and CDR2 FQGNSA. This CDR3 region has 16 residues. The chain's CDR3 is CASSLPGLAVYNEQFF.

The chain links TRBV7-2 to TRBJ2-4; TCRdb indicates TRBD1, and absent DNA this call remains unverified. The CDR3 sequence is 16 residues long. Per the germline V gene, CDR1 is SGHTA and CDR2 is FQGNSA. The chain's CDR3 is CASSKPGDKAKNIQYF.

The chain uses TRBV21-1 and TRBJ2-6; TCRdb designates TRBD1, a call that cannot be tested without DNA. TRBV21-1 is flagged as a pseudogene. The CDR3 consists of 17 residues. CDR3 protein: CASSNRGLPSGANVLTF.

This sequence joins TRBV12-3 or TRBV12-4 and TRBJ2-4; TCRdb indicates TRBD1, and absent DNA this call remains unverified. This CDR3 has 15 residues. Here the CDR3 reads CASSPQGAAKNIQYF.

This sequence joins TRBV2 and TRBJ2-3; TCRdb reports TRBD1, a call that lacks DNA to check it against. Germline loops: CDR1 SNHLY, CDR2 FYNNEI. The CDR3 has 13 residues. This CDR3 is CASSYRGTDTQYF.

The rearrangement uses TRBV2 and TRBJ2-1; TCRdb returns TRBD1, unconfirmable since there is no DNA. In germline, CDR1 is SNHLY, CDR2 FYNNEI. This CDR3 spans 12 amino acids. CDR3 sequence: CAGGLIYNEQFF.

The chain combines TRBV20-1 with TRBJ2-7; lacking DNA, the TRBD1 call made by TCRdb goes unchecked. The CDR3 totals 15 residues. Germline CDR1 DFQATT, CDR2 SNEGSKA (reference sequence). CDR3 sequence reads: CSARDRQGAYYEQYF.

The chain couples TRBV20-1 to TRBJ1-6. Germline-derived CDR1 and CDR2 are DFQATT and SNEGSKA (reference sequence). CDR3 length: 18 residues. The CDR3 loop is CSARDWRAESNYNSPLHF.

The chain has TRBV2 and TRBJ2-7; there is no DNA to check the TCRdb D call of TRBD2. This CDR3 region has 11 residues. Germline-derived CDR1 and CDR2 are SNHLY and FYNNEI. This CDR3 reads CASSSGAEQYF.

The chain has TRBV11-1 and TRBJ1-4; the TRBD1 assignment by TCRdb is unverifiable without DNA. CDR3 length: 18 amino acids. The germline CDR1 and CDR2 sequences are SGHAT and FQDESV (reference sequence). The CDR3 loop reads CASSPRTGEGATNEKLFF.

The V and J genes are TRBV20-1 and TRBJ2-1; TCRdb calls TRBD1, which cannot be checked without DNA. This CDR3 spans 16 amino acids. Per germline, CDR1 DFQATT and CDR2 SNEGSKA (reference sequence). CDR3 sequence reads: CSARDPQNDRGVEQFF.

V is TRBV5-6 and J is TRBJ2-2; checking the TCRdb D call of TRBD2 is not possible without DNA. The CDR3 has 15 residues. CDR1 is SGHDT, CDR2 YYEEEE, per germline. The CDR3 loop is CASSLAGLRGGELFF.

The gene calls are TRBV2 and TRBJ1-2; TCRdb's D call, TRBD1, is unchecked because there is no DNA. The CDR3 sequence is 16 residues long. CDR1 is SNHLY, CDR2 FYNNEI, per germline. Here the CDR3 reads CASTPEEQGRLYGYTF. The full variable domain, in which reference TRBV2 and TRBJ1-2 provide the parts outside the CDR3, is EPEVTQTPSHQVTQMGQEVILRCVPISNHLYFYWYRQILGQKVEFLVSFYNNEISEKSEIFDDQFSVERPDGSNFTLKIRSTKLEDSAMYFCASTPEEQGRLYGYTFGSGTRLTVV.

V and J are TRBV6-1 and TRBJ2-7; TCRdb calls TRBD2, which cannot be checked without DNA. This CDR3 is built from 19 residues. The germline V gene has CDR1 MNHNS and CDR2 SASEGT. The CDR3 sequence: CASSKVPGLAGDPSYEQYF.

This chain links TRBV7-9 with TRBJ2-7; checking the TCRdb D call of TRBD1 is not possible without DNA. Germline values: CDR1 SEHNR, CDR2 FQNEAQ (reference sequence). The CDR3 has 15 residues. The CDR3 protein is CASSLMLEDRDEQYF.

The chain carries TRBV7-9 and TRBJ2-1; the TRBD1 assignment by TCRdb is unverifiable without DNA. Germline V gene sequence: CDR1 SEHNR, CDR2 FQNEAQ (reference sequence). The CDR3 spans 13 residues. This CDR3 reads CASSFSQGNEQFF.

This chain joins TRBV5-1 and TRBJ2-7; TCRdb's D gene call, TRBD2, goes unchecked for lack of DNA. The CDR3 consists of 18 residues. Per germline, CDR1 SGHRS and CDR2 YFSETQ. CDR3 sequence: CASSLTSGGAPFSYEQYF.

This chain joins TRBV4-1 and TRBJ2-1; checking the TCRdb D call of TRBD2 is not possible without DNA. The CDR3 runs 17 residues. The germline CDR1 and CDR2 sequences are MGHRA and YSYEKL. The CDR3 here is CASSHDSGLAGVNEQFF.

The chain uses TRBV2 and TRBJ1-5; the TRBD1 assignment by TCRdb is unverifiable without DNA. The V gene's germline CDR1 is SNHLY and CDR2 FYNNEI. There are 14 residues in the CDR3. CDR3: CASSEEGGNQPQHF.

The chain recombines TRBV2 with TRBJ2-5; TCRdb gives TRBD2 as the D gene, but with no DNA this cannot be confirmed. The CDR3 consists of 17 residues. Germline CDR1 is SNHLY and CDR2 is FYNNEI. The CDR3 is CASTQGSEGLAVQTQYF. Combining the CDR3 with reference TRBV2 and TRBJ2-5 gives the whole variable domain EPEVTQTPSHQVTQMGQEVILRCVPISNHLYFYWYRQILGQKVEFLVSFYNNEISEKSEIFDDQFSVERPDGSNFTLKIRSTKLEDSAMYFCASTQGSEGLAVQTQYFGPGTRLLVL.

The chain links TRBV28 to TRBJ2-5. From germline, CDR1 is MDHEN and CDR2 SYDVKM. The CDR3 is 14 residues long. The CDR3 sequence is CASSELGTKGTQYF.

The chain's CDR3 is CASSDPGLAGGIGELFF. The chain couples TRBV7-9 to TRBJ2-2; there is no DNA to check the TCRdb D call of TRBD2. Per the germline V gene, CDR1 is SEHNR and CDR2 is FQNEAQ (reference sequence). CDR3 length: 17 amino acids.

CDR3 amino acids: CASSLSSPGTATDTQYF. The chain carries TRBV11-2 and TRBJ2-3; TCRdb designates TRBD2, a call that cannot be tested without DNA. Germline CDR1 SGHAT, CDR2 FQNNGV. The CDR3 is 17 amino acids.

The CDR3 protein is CASSEARQGASYEQYF. V usage is TRBV6-1 and J usage is TRBJ2-7; the TCRdb call, TRBD1, lacks DNA for checking. The germline CDR1 and CDR2 sequences are MNHNS and SASEGT. There are 16 residues in the CDR3.

J is TRBJ2-1 and V is TRBV15; TCRdb calls TRBD2, which cannot be checked without DNA. The CDR3 is made up of 15 amino acids. The germline gives CDR1 LNHNV, CDR2 YYDKDF (reference sequence). This CDR3 is CATSTSGGAYNEQFF. The full variable domain, completed using reference TRBV15 and TRBJ2-1, is DAMVIQNPRYQVTQFGKPVTLSCSQTLNHNVMYWYQQKSSQAPKLLFHYYDKDFNNEADTPDNFQSRRPNTSFCFLDIRSPGLGDTAMYLCATSTSGGAYNEQFFGPGTRLTVL.

The CDR3 is CAEEARQELSYGYTF. The V call is TRBV18, the J call TRBJ1-2; no DNA is available, so the TRBD1 call from TCRdb remains unchecked. CDR1 is KGHSH and CDR2 is LQKENI in the germline V gene. The CDR3 loop spans 15 amino acids.

This sequence joins TRBV20-1 and TRBJ1-2; TCRdb's D call of TRBD1 is untestable without DNA. Germline lookup yields CDR1 DFQATT and CDR2 SNEGSKA (reference sequence). The CDR3 sequence is 15 residues long. The CDR3 protein is CSAFSVDRDAYGYTF.

This chain joins TRBV18 and TRBJ2-7; as DNA is missing, the TRBD1 call by TCRdb cannot be tested. Germline loops: CDR1 KGHSH, CDR2 LQKENI. This CDR3 is 16 amino acids long. The CDR3 loop is CASSPPSGKGSYEQYF.

The V and J genes are TRBV24-1 and TRBJ2-1. This CDR3 contains 14 residues. Germline V gene data show CDR1 as KGHDR and CDR2 as SFDVKD. CDR3 protein: CATSDSGFYNEQFF.

This chain joins TRBV6-2 or TRBV6-3 and TRBJ1-6. The CDR3 has 13 residues. Germline V CDR1 and CDR2: MNHEY, SVGEGT. CDR3: CASRRGREAPLHF.

The V gene is TRBV11-3, the J gene TRBJ2-1; TCRdb lists TRBD2, though no DNA is available to test this call. CDR3 length: 14 residues. The germline V gene encodes CDR1 SGHNT and CDR2 YENEEA. CDR3: CASSSGAGHNEQFF. Filled out from reference TRBV11-3 and TRBJ2-1, the complete variable domain reads EAGVVQSPRYKIIEKKQPVAFWCNPISGHNTLYWYLQNLGQGPELLIRYENEEAVDDSQLPKDRFSAERLKGVDSTLKIQPAELGDSAVYLCASSSGAGHNEQFFGPGTRLTVL.